A single sample gave rise to the 27 T cell receptor beta chains below, sequenced in a study of immune evolution from preneoplasia to lung adenocarcinoma. The assay was immunoSEQ multiplex PCR, and TCRdb's table has in-frame clones only and misses some. The sample includes about 4,300 clones, around four fifths seen only once; the top ten take under 8%. The sequencing input was FFPE minimally invasive lung adenocarcinoma tissue. Receptor source: a person between 45 and 75 years old with lung adenocarcinoma.

This clone rates as large. V usage is TRBV7-9 and J usage is TRBJ1-1; D is uncertain. V was clipped by 5 bases and J by 1 base, with 14 bases between them. There are 15 residues in the CDR3. Germline V gene sequence: CDR1 SEHNR, CDR2 FQNEAQ (reference sequence). CDR3 nucleotides: TGTGCCAGCAGCGCCCAATCAGGAGCGAACACTGAAGCTTTCTTT. Residues: CASSAQSGANTEAFF.

The genes are TRBV11-2 and TRBJ1-6; no clear D gene. CDR3 length: 13 residues. V lost 0 bases, J lost 7 bases, and 4 bases lay in between. Germline V CDR1 and CDR2: SGHAT, FQNNGV. The CDR3 bases are TGTGCCAGCAGCTTAGAGCCCAATTCACCCCTCCACTTT. Amino acids: CASSLEPNSPLHF.

The chain has TRBV28 and TRBJ2-5; a possible D gene is TRBD2 (7 bases). The CDR3 spans 14 residues. Germline lookup yields CDR1 MDHEN and CDR2 SYDVKM. The ends were cut back, 7 bases at V and 2 bases at J, with 14 bases in the middle. The CDR3 sequence is CASTGGGVQETQYF. DNA of the CDR3: TGTGCCAGCACCGGAGGGGGGGTACAAGAGACCCAGTACTTC. The entire variable domain, with the rest obtained from reference TRBV28 and TRBJ2-5, is as follows: DVKVTQSSRYLVKRTGEKVFLECVQDMDHENMFWYRQDPGLGLRLIYFSYDVKMKEKGDIPEGYSVSREKKERFSLILESASTNQTSMYLCASTGGGVQETQYFGPGTRLLVL.

J is TRBJ2-1 and V is TRBV7-8; TRBD2 agrees at 11 bases. The CDR3 length is 15 residues. The V gene's germline CDR1 is SGHVS and CDR2 FQNEAQ. Trimming took 2 bases from V and 6 from J; bases not matched to a gene: 3. The CDR3: CASSLIAGGGNEQFF. CDR3 nucleotides: TGTGCCAGCAGCTTAATAGCGGGGGGGGGCAATGAGCAGTTCTTC.

This clone was recorded once. This sequence joins TRBV29-1 and TRBJ2-5, with TRBD2 matching over 12 bases. The DNA end is more similar to TRBJ2-7, so the J call may be wrong. Germline-derived CDR1 and CDR2 are SQVTM and ANQGSEA. The CDR3 contains 12 residues. The CDR3 DNA sequence: TGCAGCGCGGGACTAGCGGGCTACGAGCAGTACTTC. The encoded protein is CSAGLAGYEQYF.

V gene TRBV7-8 combines with J gene TRBJ2-7; D is possibly TRBD1 (6 bases). The CDR3 extends over 15 amino acids. CDR1 is SGHVS and CDR2 is FQNEAQ in the germline V gene. V was pared by 3 bases and J by 3 bases, with 15 bases between. CDR3 nucleotides: TGTGCCAGCAGCTTTTCCGGGACAAATAGCTACGAGCAGTACTTC. Its protein is CASSFSGTNSYEQYF. Using reference TRBV7-8 and TRBJ2-7 for the parts outside the CDR3, the full variable domain is GAGVSQSPRYKVAKRGQDVALRCDPISGHVSLFWYQQALGQGPEFLTYFQNEAQLDKSGLPSDRFFAERPEGSVSTLKIQRTQQEDSAVYLCASSFSGTNSYEQYFGPGTRLTVT.

V gene TRBV30 combines with J gene TRBJ2-7; either TRBD1 or TRBD2 may supply D (5 bases each). CDR1 is GTSNPN and CDR2 is SVGIG in the germline V gene (reference sequence). The CDR3 totals 16 residues. The ends were cut back, 0 bases at V and 5 bases at J, with 20 bases in the middle. This chain's CDR3 is CAWSVRGGTSQNEQYF. CDR3 bases: TGTGCCTGGAGTGTACGGGGCGGCACGAGTCAGAACGAGCAGTACTTC.

The chain recombines TRBV6-4 with TRBJ2-7, with TRBD1 as a possible D gene (6 bases). Trimming shortened V by 6 bases and J by 0 bases, and 12 bases separated the two germline ends. The germline CDR1 and CDR2 sequences are MRHNA and SNTAGT. CDR3 length: 14 amino acids. The CDR3 sequence: CASSLGANSYEQYF. The CDR3 nucleotides are TGTGCCAGCAGCTTGGGGGCCAACTCCTACGAGCAGTACTTC.

J is TRBJ2-3 and V is TRBV7-3, with D unclear. Trimming removed 0 bases at V and 4 bases at J, with 8 bases between. Per the germline V gene, CDR1 is SGHTA and CDR2 is FQGTGA. The CDR3 runs 14 residues. CDR3 in DNA: TGTGCCAGCAGCTTAACAGTTACTCCAGATACGCAGTATTTT. It codes for CASSLTVTPDTQYF.

The chain uses TRBV5-5 and TRBJ1-4; D not certain. V dropped 1 base and J dropped 3 bases, with 10 bases sitting between them. The germline V gene has CDR1 SGHKS and CDR2 YYEKEE (reference sequence). This CDR3 is built from 15 residues. CDR3 bases: TGTGCCAGCAGCTTGAGTAGGTTAGCTAATGAAAAACTGTTTTTT. Translated, it gives CASSLSRLANEKLFF. The full variable domain, rest sourced from reference TRBV5-5 and TRBJ1-4, is DAGVTQSPTHLIKTRGQQVTLRCSPISGHKSVSWYQQVLGQGPQFIFQYYEKEERGRGNFPDRFSARQFPNYSSELNVNALLLGDSALYLCASSLSRLANEKLFFGSGTQLSVL.

This clone was detected only a few times. CDR3 protein: CASSEDRGVGETQYF. The CDR3 nucleotides read TGTGCCAGCAGTGAAGACCGGGGGGTCGGCGAGACCCAGTACTTC. The J gene is TRBJ2-5, the V gene TRBV2; 7 positions agree with TRBD2. Germline trimming cut 1 base from V and 5 bases from J; bases unmatched to any gene: 7. CDR3 length: 15 residues. Germline V gene data show CDR1 as SNHLY and CDR2 as FYNNEI.

The genes are TRBV28 and TRBJ2-7; 8 bases are a match to TRBD1. The V segment lost 8 bases and the J segment 6 bases; nucleotides outside the gene matches: 15. There are 15 residues in the CDR3. Germline V gene sequence: CDR1 MDHEN, CDR2 SYDVKM. The CDR3 nucleotides are TGTGCCAGCGAACTGACAGGGGTAGGGATGGGCGAGCAGTACTTC. It translates to CASELTGVGMGEQYF.

The gene calls are TRBV28 and TRBJ1-3, with D hard to call. Germline loops: CDR1 MDHEN, CDR2 SYDVKM. The V gene lost 3 bases and the J gene lost 7 bases, with 4 bases spanning the gap. CDR3 length: 11 amino acids. The CDR3 nucleotides are TGTGCCAGCAGTTTGCTGAACACCATATATTTT. Residues: CASSLLNTIYF.

This chain links TRBV6-5 with TRBJ2-7; D call uncertain. This CDR3 region has 15 residues. Germline V CDR1 and CDR2: MNHEY, SVGAGI. Trimming took 4 bases from V and 5 from J, leaving 18 bases between them. The CDR3 bases are TGTGCCAGCAGTTTTACCTACACCGCGAGCGACGAGCAGTACTTC. Its translation is CASSFTYTASDEQYF.

This chain uses TRBV7-2 with TRBJ2-5; TRBD2 matches at 10 bases. Near its end, the DNA agrees better with TRBJ2-7, so the J call may be wrong. The CDR3 contains 15 residues. CDR1 SGHTA and CDR2 FQGNSA come from the germline V gene. The CDR3 protein is CASSPGLANTYEQYF. The CDR3 nucleotides are TGTGCCAGCAGCCCGGGACTAGCGAACACCTACGAGCAGTACTTC.

By share, this clone counts as large. The chain is built from TRBV2 and TRBJ2-7; D is unresolved. The V end was cut by 4 bases, the J end by 3 bases, with 10 bases between. The CDR3 loop spans 13 amino acids. Germline V gene data show CDR1 as SNHLY and CDR2 as FYNNEI. CDR3: CASSGAASYEQYF. CDR3 DNA: TGTGCCAGCAGTGGTGCAGCGAGCTACGAGCAGTACTTC. Full variable domain (rest looked up from reference TRBV2 and TRBJ2-7): EPEVTQTPSHQVTQMGQEVILRCVPISNHLYFYWYRQILGQKVEFLVSFYNNEISEKSEIFDDQFSVERPDGSNFTLKIRSTKLEDSAMYFCASSGAASYEQYFGPGTRLTVT.

The chain couples TRBV6-1 to TRBJ2-7; D is unresolved. The CDR3 sequence is 14 residues long. Germline CDR1 and CDR2: MNHNS and SASEGT. The V end lost 5 bases, the J end lost 6 bases, and 17 bases lay between the germline ends. The CDR3 region is CASSLDPTYGEQYF. Written as DNA, the CDR3 is TGTGCCAGCAGTTTGGACCCGACTTATGGCGAGCAGTACTTC.

In this sample, this clone turned up a few times. This chain links TRBV4-2 with TRBJ2-1; D is perhaps TRBD1 (5 bases). Germline V gives CDR1 LGHNA, CDR2 YNFKEQ. The V end lost 5 bases, the J end lost 0 bases, and 14 bases lay between the germline ends. The CDR3 spans 16 residues. The CDR3 spells CASSGHFFSSYNEQFF. Written as DNA, the CDR3 is TGTGCCAGCAGCGGACACTTCTTTAGCTCCTACAATGAGCAGTTCTTC.

There are a few counts of this clone. The genes are TRBV4-3 and TRBJ1-4; the D gene is possibly TRBD1 (5 bases). CDR3 length: 15 residues. Germline V CDR1 and CDR2: LGHNA, YSLEER. Trimming pared 1 base from V and 8 bases from J, leaving 14 bases between. Here the CDR3 reads CASSQGDYGGEKLFF. CDR3 sequence (DNA): TGCGCCAGCAGCCAAGGGGACTACGGAGGGGAAAAACTGTTTTTT.

V usage is TRBV6-6 and J usage is TRBJ1-1; no definite D call. CDR3 length: 13 amino acids. Germline V gene lookup returns CDR1 MNHNY and CDR2 SVGAGI (reference sequence). Trimming left V 5 bases short and J 2 bases short, with 9 bases between. The CDR3 loop is CASSAGYNTEAFF. DNA of the CDR3: TGTGCCAGCAGTGCGGGCTACAACACTGAAGCTTTCTTT.

This clone was seen a single time. This rearrangement joins TRBV2 to TRBJ2-1; D call uncertain. Germline V CDR1 and CDR2: SNHLY, FYNNEI. V was pared by 1 base and J by 7 bases, with 5 bases between. This CDR3 has 12 residues. The CDR3 region is CASSEERNEQFF. In DNA, the CDR3 is TGTGCCAGCAGTGAAGAGCGAAATGAGCAGTTCTTC.

As for this clone: Other DNA sequences from this sample encode an identical CDR3 as well. The chain joins TRBV6-5 to TRBJ2-5, with a weak D call TRBD1 (6 bases). Trimming pared 4 bases from V and 3 bases from J, leaving 12 bases between. The CDR3 totals 14 residues. Germline assignment: CDR1 MNHEY and CDR2 SVGAGI. CDR3 in amino acids: CASSLQGEEETQYF. CDR3 DNA: TGTGCCAGCAGTTTACAGGGAGAAGAAGAGACCCAGTACTTC.

The rearrangement links TRBV7-8 to TRBJ2-1; 11 nucleotides match TRBD2. Germline CDR1 is SGHVS and CDR2 is FQNEAQ. Unmatched junction bases numbered 18, after V lost 5 bases and J lost 9 bases. The CDR3 sequence is 18 residues long. CDR3 bases: TGTGCCAGCAGCCCCGAGCCCTATACTAGCGGGAGAATGGGTGAGCAGTTCTTC. This encodes CASSPEPYTSGRMGEQFF.

The V and J genes are TRBV11-2 and TRBJ1-1; TRBD1 matches 7 bases. The CDR3 covers 16 residues. CDR1 and CDR2 from the germline V gene are SGHAT and FQNNGV. V dropped 4 bases and J dropped 4; count of bases not matched to a gene: 12. CDR3: CASSSQGRGIITEAFF. The CDR3 DNA sequence: TGTGCCAGCAGCTCACAGGGGAGAGGTATAATCACTGAAGCTTTCTTT.

The V gene is TRBV6-6, the J gene TRBJ1-5; 8 nucleotides match TRBD1. CDR1 is MNHNY and CDR2 is SVGAGI in the germline V gene (reference sequence). CDR3 length: 14 amino acids. With V trimmed by 7 bases and J by 5 bases, 7 bases remained unmatched. The CDR3 DNA reads TGTGCCAGCACGGGGACAGGCCGTGATCAGCCCCAGCATTTT. Translated, it gives CASTGTGRDQPQHF.

The rearrangement uses TRBV6-6 and TRBJ1-5, with 8 bases fitting TRBD1. Germline V gene sequence: CDR1 MNHNY, CDR2 SVGAGI (reference sequence). Trimming at V came to 7 bases and at J to 3 bases, leaving 8 bases not matched to a gene. CDR3 size: 15 residues. This chain's CDR3 is CASTETGVSNQPQHF. The DNA for the CDR3 is TGTGCCAGCACCGAGACAGGGGTCTCCAATCAGCCCCAGCATTTT.

The chain uses TRBV7-9 and TRBJ1-2; TRBD1 might be the D (6 bases). The CDR3 totals 15 residues. Trimming took off 4 bases at V and 6 bases at J, with 18 bases between the two ends. CDR1 is SEHNR, CDR2 FQNEAQ, per germline (reference sequence). This CDR3 reads CASSYWGVGHHGYTF. CDR3 DNA: TGTGCCAGCAGCTATTGGGGGGTGGGACACCATGGCTACACCTTC.